This is a list of T cell receptor beta chains from one sample in a study of T cells in Graves' hyperthyroidism and ophthalmopathy. In TCRdb, the multiplex PCR reads were re-called with MiXCR into one record per CDR3 protein. Here the sample spans roughly 380,000 distinct CDR3 sequences, 13% being singletons. Sequenced: blood. These receptors originate from a man younger than 40 with Graves' hyperthyroidism that later progressed to Graves' ophthalmopathy. CDR3s include the opening cysteine and the closing phenylalanine or tryptophan. Each record gives: J gene, D gene, V gene, clone size, CDR3 DNA, CDR3 protein. A D gene is named only where the DNA matches it firmly. A row's size may be missing; if present it is once, few, many or a size class.

j_gene: TRBJ2-7
d_gene: -
v_gene: TRBV28
abundance: few
CDR3nt: TGTGCCAGCAGCCTAAACCTCGGCAGGTCTACGTTTTACGAGCAGTGCTTC
CDR3aa: CASSLNLGRSTFYEQCF

j_gene: TRBJ2-2
d_gene: -
v_gene: TRBV27
abundance: many
CDR3nt: TGTGCCAGCAGTAGCGGGCAGATTTGGACCGGGGAGCTGTTTTTT
CDR3aa: CASSSGQIWTGELFF

j_gene: TRBJ2-1
d_gene: TRBD1
v_gene: TRBV7-6
abundance: -
CDR3nt: TGTGCCAGCAGTCAAGGACAGGGCTCCTACGAGCAGTTCTTC
CDR3aa: CASSQGQGSYEQFF

j_gene: TRBJ2-3
d_gene: TRBD2
v_gene: TRBV2
abundance: many
CDR3nt: TGTGCCAGCAGCGTAGCGGGTTTGATGTCAGATACGCAGTATTTT
CDR3aa: CASSVAGLMSDTQYF

j_gene: TRBJ1-2
d_gene: TRBD1
v_gene: TRBV2
abundance: -
CDR3nt: TGTGCCAGCAGTGAAGCCGGGACAGGGGATGGCTACACCTTC
CDR3aa: CASSEAGTGDGYTF

j_gene: TRBJ1-3
d_gene: -
v_gene: TRBV28
abundance: few
CDR3nt: TGTGCCACCTACGGGTCGGACCTCTCTGGAAACACCATATATTTT
CDR3aa: CATYGSDLSGNTIYF

j_gene: TRBJ2-5
d_gene: -
v_gene: TRBV12-3/TRBV12-4
abundance: many
CDR3nt: TGTGCCAGCAGTTTTGGATTTCAAGAGACCCAGTACTTC
CDR3aa: CASSFGFQETQYF

j_gene: TRBJ2-5
d_gene: TRBD1
v_gene: TRBV7-8
abundance: many
CDR3nt: TGTGCCAGCAGCCCCTCGGGACAGGGCCGGGGCGAGACCCAGTACTTC
CDR3aa: CASSPSGQGRGETQYF

j_gene: TRBJ1-5
d_gene: -
v_gene: TRBV5-8
abundance: -
CDR3nt: TGTGCCAGCAGCGAAGGACGGAATAATCAGCCCCAGCATTTT
CDR3aa: CASSEGRNNQPQHF

j_gene: TRBJ2-3
d_gene: -
v_gene: TRBV24-1
abundance: many
CDR3nt: TGTGCCACCAGTGATTTGACGGGGAAAAGCACAGATACGCAGTATTTT
CDR3aa: CATSDLTGKSTDTQYF

j_gene: TRBJ1-3
d_gene: -
v_gene: TRBV7-9
abundance: few
CDR3nt: TGTGCCAGCACCTTCCCGCTCGGCTCTGGAAACACCATATATTTT
CDR3aa: CASTFPLGSGNTIYF

j_gene: TRBJ1-1
d_gene: TRBD1
v_gene: TRBV24-1
abundance: many
CDR3nt: TGTGCCACCAGTGATTCCGGGACAGGGAACACTGAAGCTTTCTTT
CDR3aa: CATSDSGTGNTEAFF

j_gene: TRBJ1-2
d_gene: -
v_gene: TRBV14
abundance: -
CDR3nt: TGTGCCAGCAGCCAAACCAGCATAACCTCTAACTATGGCTACACCTTC
CDR3aa: CASSQTSITSNYGYTF

j_gene: TRBJ2-1
d_gene: -
v_gene: TRBV9
abundance: many
CDR3nt: TGTGCCAGCAGCGTAGGGGCAGGGGGGAACCCCTACAATGAGCAGTTCTTC
CDR3aa: CASSVGAGGNPYNEQFF

j_gene: TRBJ1-5
d_gene: -
v_gene: TRBV28
abundance: many
CDR3nt: TGTGCCAGCAGTTTTTTGGCTCAGCCCCAGCATTTT
CDR3aa: CASSFLAQPQHF

j_gene: TRBJ1-3
d_gene: -
v_gene: TRBV28
abundance: few
CDR3nt: TGTGCCAGCAGTTTAGAATCCCCGCTCCTGCGTGGAAACACCGTATATTTT
CDR3aa: CASSLESPLLRGNTVYF

j_gene: TRBJ1-3
d_gene: -
v_gene: TRBV6-1
abundance: many
CDR3nt: TGTGCCAGCAAAGACCCCTGGGGGGGAAACACCATATATTTT
CDR3aa: CASKDPWGGNTIYF

j_gene: TRBJ2-4
d_gene: -
v_gene: TRBV28
abundance: many
CDR3nt: TGTGCCAGCAGTTTAGGCTGGGGGATGACCATTCAGTACTTC
CDR3aa: CASSLGWGMTIQYF

j_gene: TRBJ1-2
d_gene: TRBD1
v_gene: TRBV28
abundance: -
CDR3nt: TGTGCCAGCAGTCTCCACCCCGGACAGGGAAGAGGAGGCTACACCTTC
CDR3aa: CASSLHPGQGRGGYTF

j_gene: TRBJ2-1
d_gene: TRBD1
v_gene: TRBV12-5
abundance: many
CDR3nt: TGTGCTAGTGGTTTGGGACAGGGCTCCTACAATGAGCAGTTCTTC
CDR3aa: CASGLGQGSYNEQFF

j_gene: TRBJ2-1
d_gene: -
v_gene: TRBV28
abundance: -
CDR3nt: TGTGCCAGCAGCCCAGCCGGGACGAACTCCTACAATGAGCAGTTCTTC
CDR3aa: CASSPAGTNSYNEQFF

j_gene: TRBJ1-6
d_gene: TRBD1
v_gene: TRBV28
abundance: many
CDR3nt: TGTGCCAGCAGTTCTTGGACAGGTGAGGGTTCACCCCTCCACTTT
CDR3aa: CASSSWTGEGSPLHF

j_gene: TRBJ1-4
d_gene: TRBD1
v_gene: TRBV4-1
abundance: -
CDR3nt: TGCGCCAGCAGCCAAGGACAGGGAGGCAATGAAAAACTGTTTTTT
CDR3aa: CASSQGQGGNEKLFF

j_gene: TRBJ2-1
d_gene: TRBD1
v_gene: TRBV2
abundance: many
CDR3nt: TGTGCCAGCAGTGTCGACAGGGGGCCTGTGTATGAGCAGTTCTTC
CDR3aa: CASSVDRGPVYEQFF

j_gene: TRBJ1-3
d_gene: -
v_gene: TRBV27
abundance: many
CDR3nt: TGTGCCAGCAGTGCACCCTGGGGATACGATGGAAACACCATATATTTT
CDR3aa: CASSAPWGYDGNTIYF

j_gene: TRBJ2-7
d_gene: TRBD2
v_gene: TRBV30
abundance: few
CDR3nt: TGTGCCTGGAGTTTCTTTAGCGGGGGGGCCTACGAGCAGTACTTC
CDR3aa: CAWSFFSGGAYEQYF

j_gene: TRBJ1-5
d_gene: -
v_gene: TRBV20-1
abundance: many
CDR3nt: TGCAGTGCTAGAGACGGTTATAGCAATCAGCCCCAGCATTTT
CDR3aa: CSARDGYSNQPQHF

j_gene: TRBJ2-3
d_gene: TRBD2
v_gene: TRBV29-1
abundance: many
CDR3nt: TGCAGCGTTGATGGGGGAGGGGGCACAGATACGCAGTATTTT
CDR3aa: CSVDGGGGTDTQYF

j_gene: TRBJ2-5
d_gene: TRBD1
v_gene: TRBV12-3/TRBV12-4
abundance: many
CDR3nt: TGTGCCAGCAGTTTCACAGGGGGCGGGTACCAAGAGACCCAGTACTTC
CDR3aa: CASSFTGGGYQETQYF

j_gene: TRBJ2-1
d_gene: TRBD2
v_gene: TRBV28
abundance: -
CDR3nt: TGTGCCACCTCTCCAGCGGGGGGGCCGTATGAGCAGTTCTTC
CDR3aa: CATSPAGGPYEQFF

j_gene: TRBJ2-2
d_gene: TRBD2
v_gene: TRBV9
abundance: -
CDR3nt: TGTGCCAGCAGCCCCCGACTAGCGGGGGGCCGAACACCGGCGGGGGAGCTGTTTTTT
CDR3aa: CASSPRLAGGRTPAGELFF

j_gene: TRBJ2-1
d_gene: TRBD2
v_gene: TRBV20-1
abundance: many
CDR3nt: TGCAGTGCTAGAGGACTAGCGGGGGGTACCTACAATGAGCAGTTCTTC
CDR3aa: CSARGLAGGTYNEQFF

j_gene: TRBJ1-2
d_gene: -
v_gene: TRBV28
abundance: many
CDR3nt: TGTGCCAGCAGCCCCACAAGTAACTATGGCTACACCTTC
CDR3aa: CASSPTSNYGYTF

j_gene: TRBJ2-7
d_gene: TRBD1
v_gene: TRBV29-1
abundance: few
CDR3nt: TGCAGCGTTGGGGACAGGGGTTTCTACGAGCAGTACTTC
CDR3aa: CSVGDRGFYEQYF

j_gene: TRBJ2-2
d_gene: TRBD2
v_gene: TRBV25-1
abundance: few
CDR3nt: TGTGCCAGCAGTGACTCGGGGGGGCCGATCGGGGAGCTGTTTTTT
CDR3aa: CASSDSGGPIGELFF

j_gene: TRBJ2-2
d_gene: -
v_gene: TRBV6-2/TRBV6-3
abundance: -
CDR3nt: TGTGCCAGCAGTGACTCGGCGCTAACGAGCACCGGGGAGCTGTTTTTT
CDR3aa: CASSDSALTSTGELFF

j_gene: TRBJ1-2
d_gene: -
v_gene: TRBV7-2
abundance: once
CDR3nt: TGTGCCAGCAGCTACGGGACGAACAGGGCTCGAAACTATGGCTACACCTTC
CDR3aa: CASSYGTNRARNYGYTF

j_gene: TRBJ2-1
d_gene: TRBD2
v_gene: TRBV20-1
abundance: few
CDR3nt: TGCAGTGCGAAGTGGCCTAGCGGGACCTACAATGAGCAGTTCTTC
CDR3aa: CSAKWPSGTYNEQFF

j_gene: TRBJ2-1
d_gene: TRBD2
v_gene: TRBV7-9
abundance: many
CDR3nt: TGTGCCAGCAGCTCGAAGACTAGCGGGGGGGACAATGAGCAGTTCTTC
CDR3aa: CASSSKTSGGDNEQFF